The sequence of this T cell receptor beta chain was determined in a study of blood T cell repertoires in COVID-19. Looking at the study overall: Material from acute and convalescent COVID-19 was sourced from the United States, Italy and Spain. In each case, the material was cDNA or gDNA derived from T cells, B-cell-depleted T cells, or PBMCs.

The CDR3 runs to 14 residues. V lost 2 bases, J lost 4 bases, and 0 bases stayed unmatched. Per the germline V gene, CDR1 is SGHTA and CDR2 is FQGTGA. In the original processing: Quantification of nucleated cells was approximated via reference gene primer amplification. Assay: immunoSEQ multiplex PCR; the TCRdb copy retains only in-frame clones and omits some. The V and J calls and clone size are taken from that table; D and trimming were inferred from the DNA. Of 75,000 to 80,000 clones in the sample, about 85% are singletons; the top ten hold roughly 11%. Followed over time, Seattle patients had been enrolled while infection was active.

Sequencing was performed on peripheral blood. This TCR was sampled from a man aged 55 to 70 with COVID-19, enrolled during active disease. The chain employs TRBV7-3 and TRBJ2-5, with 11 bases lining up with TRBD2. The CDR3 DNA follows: TGTGCCAGCAGCTTAGGACTAGCGGGAGAGACCCAGTACTTC. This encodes CASSLGLAGETQYF.